Below, one T cell receptor beta chain is given with its context. Only in-frame clones appear in the TCRdb table, and some are missing; sequencing was by immunoSEQ multiplex PCR. The sample carries fewer than 35,000 clones, roughly 84% recorded once. The time point here: time of PML onset. These data belong to a study of multiple sclerosis patients with progressive multifocal leukoencephalopathy. Germline V gene lookup returns CDR1 MDHEN and CDR2 SYDVKM. The junction had 8 bases not matched to a gene; V was cut back by 5 bases and J by 4 bases. The length of the CDR3 is 15 residues. This sequence was found in a human donor with progressive multifocal leukoencephalopathy. This sequence joins TRBV28 and TRBJ1-5; TRBD1 matches at 7 bases. Sequencing was performed on PBMCs, taken from a patient treated with natalizumab. CDR3 region: CASSPQGRNNQPQHF. For the CDR3, the DNA is TGTGCCAGCAGTCCACAGGGGCGAAATAATCAGCCCCAGCATTTT.